This entry lists 17 T cell receptor beta chains sequenced from one sample in a study of T-cell reconstitution after alpha-beta-depleted transplantation in children. A TCRbeta library incorporating unique molecular identifiers was prepared. TCRdb re-analysed the PCR reads in MiXCR, keeping a single row per CDR3 protein. Of about 400,000 distinct CDR3 sequences in the sample, 20% were seen once. The material sequenced was PBMCs from the stem cell graft donor, taken from the stem cell graft. The receptors were sampled from a human donor who donated a stem cell graft to a child with acute myeloid leukemia.

The chain combines TRBV27 with TRBJ1-1, with D possibly matching TRBD1 (5 bases). The V and J ends lost 5 bases and 5 bases respectively, with 18 bases between them. The CDR3 spans 15 residues. Germline V gives CDR1 MNHEY, CDR2 SMNVEV (reference sequence). The CDR3 spells CASSITSGRQTEAFF. The CDR3 bases are TGTGCCAGCAGTATTACTTCGGGACGGCAAACTGAAGCTTTCTTT.

This clonotype was recorded many times. The V call is TRBV7-2, the J call TRBJ1-1; 9 positions agree with TRBD1. Unmatched junction bases numbered 10, after V lost 3 bases and J lost 5 bases. The germline V gene encodes CDR1 SGHTA and CDR2 FQGNSA. CDR3 length equals 16 residues. The CDR3 loop reads CASSFHPGTGKTEAFF. CDR3 DNA: TGTGCCAGCAGCTTCCACCCCGGGACAGGGAAAACTGAAGCTTTCTTT.

The sample holds a few counts of this clonotype. CDR3: CASSLNADSGANVLTF. The CDR3 DNA is TGCGCCAGCAGCTTGAATGCAGACTCTGGGGCCAACGTCCTGACTTTC. The chain employs TRBV5-1 and TRBJ2-6; D remains unclear. Germline lookup yields CDR1 SGHRS and CDR2 YFSETQ. Between the trimmed V and J ends, which lost 1 base and 0 bases, there was a span of 8 bases. The CDR3 covers 16 residues.

The rearrangement links TRBV29-1 to TRBJ1-2, with D uncertain. The CDR3 covers 8 residues. The V gene lost 3 bases and the J gene lost 8 bases, with 1 base spanning the gap. Germline assignment: CDR1 SQVTM and CDR2 ANQGSEA. The CDR3 loop is CSVEGYTF. The CDR3 DNA follows: TGCAGCGTTGAGGGCTACACCTTC.

J is TRBJ1-2 and V is TRBV12-3 or TRBV12-4; D not certain. V lost 1 base and J lost 2, with 11 bases in between. There are 15 residues in the CDR3. CDR3 loop: CASSLGQQFNYGYTF. The CDR3 DNA reads as TGTGCCAGCAGTTTAGGCCAGCAGTTCAACTATGGCTACACCTTC.

This clonotype has a count of ten or more. The rearrangement joins TRBV29-1 to TRBJ2-5; TRBD2 might be the D (5 bases). The germline gives CDR1 SQVTM, CDR2 ANQGSEA. The CDR3 has 12 residues. V lost 8 bases and J lost 2, with 12 bases in between. The CDR3 sequence is CSLRTGQETQYF. DNA of the CDR3: TGCAGCCTCAGGACGGGACAAGAGACCCAGTACTTC.

In this sample, this clonotype turned up once. The chain recombines TRBV10-3 with TRBJ1-1; possibly TRBD1 for D (6 bases). Trimming cost V 3 bases and J 2 bases, with 7 bases left between them. The CDR3 consists of 13 residues. Germline CDR1 reads ENHRY; CDR2 reads SYGVKD. The CDR3 is CAISDRGNTEAFF. DNA for the CDR3: TGTGCCATCAGTGACAGGGGAAACACTGAAGCTTTCTTT.

This clonotype was detected a few times. The chain couples TRBV5-1 to TRBJ1-1, with D possibly matching TRBD1 (5 bases). V was shortened by 4 bases and J by 0 bases, with 13 bases between the two germline ends. This CDR3 has 15 amino acids. Looked up from germline, CDR1 is SGHRS and CDR2 is YFSETQ. In DNA form, the CDR3 reads TGCGCCAGCAGCGATATGGAGGGGATGAACACTGAAGCTTTCTTT. Amino acids: CASSDMEGMNTEAFF.

This clonotype was counted between two and nine times. The chain combines TRBV10-3 with TRBJ1-2; tentative D call: TRBD1 (5 bases). The CDR3 is 14 amino acids. Trimming pared 6 bases from V and 4 bases from J, leaving 15 bases between. CDR1 and CDR2 from the germline V gene are ENHRY and SYGVKD. Here the CDR3 DNA reads TGTGCCATCAGCGGGACGGATCCAGGCTATGGCTACACCTTC. Translation gives CAISGTDPGYGYTF.

This clonotype was detected only a few times. This chain connects TRBV29-1 to TRBJ2-1, with D possibly matching TRBD2 (5 bases). CDR1 and CDR2 (germline): SQVTM, ANQGSEA. Trimming removed 8 bases from V and 5 bases from J, with 10 bases in between. CDR3 length: 11 residues. The CDR3 reads CSTDWNNEQFF. The CDR3, as DNA: TGCAGCACGGACTGGAACAATGAGCAGTTCTTC.

The chain carries TRBV7-2 and TRBJ2-1; maybe TRBD2 (6 bases). Trimming pared 2 bases from V and 8 bases from J, leaving 13 bases between. This CDR3 region has 14 residues. Germline V gene data show CDR1 as SGHTA and CDR2 as FQGNSA. This chain's CDR3 is CASSLLAARDEQFF. The CDR3 DNA reads TGTGCCAGCAGCTTATTAGCGGCCAGGGATGAGCAGTTCTTC.

This clonotype has ten or more counts. V gene TRBV29-1 combines with J gene TRBJ2-1, with D uncertain. The CDR3 consists of 14 residues. Germline V CDR1 and CDR2: SQVTM, ANQGSEA. V was trimmed by 5 bases and J by 1 base, leaving 12 bases between them. In nucleotides, the CDR3 is TGCAGCGTTCAAAACTTGGTATCCTACAATGAGCAGTTCTTC. This encodes CSVQNLVSYNEQFF.

The chain combines TRBV7-8 with TRBJ2-7; 10 nucleotides line up with TRBD2. Losses at the gene ends were 5 bases for V and 3 bases for J; bases not matched to a gene: 13. Germline V CDR1 and CDR2: SGHVS, FQNEAQ. The CDR3 runs 17 residues. CDR3 coding DNA: TGTGCCAGCAGCCCAGTAGGAGGACTAGCGGTGGGCTACGAGCAGTACTTC. Translated, it gives CASSPVGGLAVGYEQYF.

This chain uses TRBV25-1 with TRBJ2-5; 7 nucleotides match TRBD2. This CDR3 is built from 15 residues. Looked up from germline, CDR1 is MGHDK and CDR2 is SYGVNS. The V gene end was trimmed by 1 base and the J gene end by 5 bases; junction bases not matched to a gene: 7. The DNA of the CDR3 is TGTGCCAGCAGTGAATGGGGGGGTCATGGGGAGACCCAGTACTTC. As protein: CASSEWGGHGETQYF.

The chain couples TRBV6-4 to TRBJ2-2, with TRBD2 matching 13 bases. The CDR3 covers 18 residues. V was pared by 5 bases and J by 6 bases, with 12 bases of the junction left unmatched. Looked up from germline, CDR1 is MRHNA and CDR2 is SNTAGT. The CDR3 reads CASSPGTSGISVSGELFF. The CDR3 nucleotides are TGTGCCAGCAGTCCCGGGACTAGCGGGATATCGGTATCCGGGGAGCTGTTTTTT.

This clonotype was seen a handful of times. The J gene is TRBJ2-7, the V gene TRBV7-9; D remains ambiguous. Trimming removed 3 bases from V and 4 bases from J, with 10 bases in between. CDR1 is SEHNR, CDR2 FQNEAQ, per germline (reference sequence). The CDR3 is 13 amino acids. CDR3: CASSFADLYEQYF. CDR3 coding DNA: TGTGCCAGCAGCTTCGCCGATCTATACGAGCAGTACTTC. The variable domain in full, with the rest retrieved from reference TRBV7-9 and TRBJ2-7, is DTGVSQNPRHKITKRGQNVTFRCDPISEHNRLYWYRQTLGQGPEFLTYFQNEAQLEKSRLLSDRFSAERPKGSFSTLEIQRTEQGDSAMYLCASSFADLYEQYFGPGTRLTVT.

The chain recombines TRBV10-3 with TRBJ1-2, with D hard to call. This CDR3 spans 13 amino acids. Trimming left V 8 bases short and J 2 bases short, with 12 bases between. Germline V gene sequence: CDR1 ENHRY, CDR2 SYGVKD. The CDR3, as DNA: TGTGCCATCTTTCTCGACTACAACTATGGCTACACCTTC. It encodes CAIFLDYNYGYTF.